This passage covers 29 T cell receptor beta chains from one sample sequenced in a study of OX40 agonist ivuxolimab in advanced cancers. Libraries were prepared by immunoSEQ multiplex PCR; TCRdb keeps only in-frame clonotypes and omits some of them. The sample shows fewer than 25,000 clones, roughly 84% of them seen only once. Sequenced material: CD4+ or CD8+ T cells sorted from blood, taken in a trial of the OX40 agonist ivuxolimab. Receptor source: an adult with an advanced solid tumor such as melanoma, head and neck, liver or kidney cancer.

To note about this clone: One end of the junction fails to match germline, which may point to a read error. The J gene is TRBJ2-1, the V gene TRBV7-9; 12 nucleotides agree with TRBD2. The CDR3 loop spans 19 amino acids. Germline CDR1 reads SEHNR; CDR2 reads FQNEAQ (reference sequence). The CDR3 spells CASSLERLAGGPSHNEQFF. The CDR3 nucleotides are TGTGCCAGCAGCTTAGAGCGGCTAGCGGGAGGGCCCTCCCACAATGAGCAGTTCTTC.

The chain carries TRBV14 and TRBJ2-2; D perhaps matches TRBD1 (6 bases). The germline V and J ends were trimmed by 6 bases and 3 bases, with 8 bases remaining between them. The V gene's germline CDR1 is SGHDN and CDR2 FVKESK. This CDR3 is built from 13 residues. CDR3 nucleotide sequence: TGTGCCAGCAGGAGGGGGTACACCGGGGAGCTGTTTTTT. Encoded protein: CASRRGYTGELFF.

The chain is built from TRBV27 and TRBJ2-7; 11 bases map to TRBD2. With V trimmed by 6 bases and J by 6 bases, 13 bases remained unmatched. The CDR3 contains 16 residues. Germline loops: CDR1 MNHEY, CDR2 SMNVEV (reference sequence). The CDR3, as DNA: TGTGCCAGCAGCCGCGGGACTAGCGGAGTGCGGAGCGAGCAGTACTTC. Protein: CASSRGTSGVRSEQYF.

CDR3 loop: CASGEGAGVDTGELFF. The CDR3 coding sequence is TGTGCCAGCGGGGAAGGAGCGGGAGTTGACACCGGGGAGCTGTTTTTT. The chain has TRBV6-4 and TRBJ2-2, with 8 positions matching TRBD2. The CDR3 covers 16 residues. Germline V lookup: CDR1 MRHNA, CDR2 SNTAGT. J gave up 3 bases and V 8 bases, and 11 bases lay outside the gene matches.

This chain uses TRBV30 with TRBJ2-7; 10 nucleotides align to TRBD1. The germline CDR1 and CDR2 sequences are GTSNPN and SVGIG (reference sequence). CDR3 length equals 13 residues. Here the CDR3 DNA reads TGTGCGACCAGTTTGGGACAGGGGTACGAGCAGTACTTC. It translates to CATSLGQGYEQYF.

This clone showed up just a few times. In DNA, the CDR3 is TGCGCCAGCAGCCAGGGGTCCAGGGAGTACACTGAAGCTTTCTTT. Translation gives CASSQGSREYTEAFF. The chain joins TRBV4-3 to TRBJ1-1; perhaps TRBD1 as D (5 bases). This CDR3 region has 15 residues. Germline V gene lookup returns CDR1 LGHNA and CDR2 YSLEER. Trimming removed 3 bases at V and 3 bases at J, with 14 bases between.

This chain connects TRBV7-2 to TRBJ2-3; possible D gene TRBD2, 6 bases. This CDR3 region has 15 residues. The V end lost 4 bases, the J end lost 6 bases, and 17 bases lay between the germline ends. Germline V gene lookup returns CDR1 SGHTA and CDR2 FQGNSA. The CDR3, as DNA: TGTGCCAGCAGCTCTACCTCAGGTCTAGCGGATACGCAGTATTTT. As protein: CASSSTSGLADTQYF.

The rearrangement uses TRBV7-8 and TRBJ2-3; 12 positions match TRBD2. This CDR3 spans 18 amino acids. Germline trimming cut 0 bases from V and 2 bases from J; bases unmatched to any gene: 6. Looked up from germline, CDR1 is SGHVS and CDR2 is FQNEAQ. CDR3 bases: TGTGCCAGCAGCTTAGCTCTAGCGGGAGGGCCTAACACAGATACGCAGTATTTT. Translated: CASSLALAGGPNTDTQYF.

The rearrangement links TRBV19 to TRBJ2-1; perhaps TRBD1 as D (6 bases). V was clipped by 4 bases and J by 6 bases, with 22 bases between them. The CDR3 is made up of 17 amino acids. Germline V gene sequence: CDR1 LNHDA, CDR2 SQIVND (reference sequence). The CDR3 DNA sequence: TGTGCCAGTAGTACAACCCTCTTAACAGGGTCCCCCAATGAGCAGTTCTTC. It encodes CASSTTLLTGSPNEQFF.

V usage is TRBV5-1 and J usage is TRBJ2-5, with D maybe TRBD2 (6 bases). TRBJ2-7 matches the DNA end more closely, so the J call is doubtful. The length of the CDR3 is 14 residues. Germline CDR1 reads SGHRS; CDR2 reads YFSETQ. The CDR3 region has the DNA TGCGCCAGCAGCTTGGCCGGGAGTACCTACGAGCAGTACTTC. This codes for CASSLAGSTYEQYF.

V and J are TRBV21-1 and TRBJ1-1. TRBV21-1 is described as a pseudogene. This CDR3 comprises 14 residues. The CDR3 bases are TGTGCCAGCAGCAAAGTTCCCGAGAACACTGAAGCTTTCTTT. It codes for CASSKVPENTEAFF.

The rearrangement joins TRBV6-1 to TRBJ2-3; D is undetermined. Germline V gene lookup returns CDR1 MNHNS and CDR2 SASEGT. CDR3 size: 16 residues. V shed 3 bases and J shed 0 bases, with 13 bases lying between them. The CDR3 protein is CASSDWQELSTDTQYF. As DNA, the CDR3 is TGTGCCAGCAGTGATTGGCAGGAACTTAGCACAGATACGCAGTATTTT.

The V gene is TRBV11-3, the J gene TRBJ2-1; D is perhaps TRBD2 (6 bases). This CDR3 comprises 17 residues. V was clipped by 0 bases and J by 8 bases, with 20 bases between them. Germline V gives CDR1 SGHNT, CDR2 YENEEA. CDR3 nucleotide sequence: TGTGCCAGCAGCTTAGAGGGCCTAGCGCCGGGTGACGATGAGCAGTTCTTC. It codes for CASSLEGLAPGDDEQFF.

DNA of the CDR3: TGTGCCAGTAAGGCGAATTGGGATGAAGCTTTCTTT. As protein: CASKANWDEAFF. The V call is TRBV19, the J call TRBJ1-1, with D uncertain. Trimming pared 7 bases from V and 7 bases from J, leaving 13 bases between. The germline V gene has CDR1 LNHDA and CDR2 SQIVND (reference sequence). The CDR3 loop spans 12 amino acids.

The CDR3 sequence is CASSLAGTGGNTIYF. The CDR3 DNA reads TGTGCCAGCAGCTTAGCAGGGACAGGGGGAAACACCATATATTTT. The V call is TRBV7-8, the J call TRBJ1-3; TRBD1 aligns across 9 bases. With 0 bases clipped from V and 4 bases from J, the junction kept 1 base outside the gene matches. The CDR3 length is 15 residues. In germline, CDR1 is SGHVS, CDR2 FQNEAQ.

The CDR3, as DNA: TGTGCCAGTAGTATTCTGGGACTAGCGGGACTAATCGACAATGAGCAGTTCTTC. Its translation: CASSILGLAGLIDNEQFF. J is TRBJ2-1 and V is TRBV19, with 13 bases lining up with TRBD2. Germline CDR1 is LNHDA and CDR2 is SQIVND (reference sequence). The J segment lost 5 bases and the V segment lost 3 bases, leaving 10 bases of the junction unmatched. This CDR3 spans 18 amino acids.

This clone was counted only a few times. The genes are TRBV15 and TRBJ1-1, with D possibly matching TRBD1 (5 bases). Trimming shortened V by 0 bases and J by 6 bases, and 14 bases separated the two germline ends. CDR3 length: 15 residues. Per the germline V gene, CDR1 is LNHNV and CDR2 is YYDKDF (reference sequence). The chain's CDR3 is CATSRDLSGTAEAFF. DNA of the CDR3: TGTGCCACCAGCAGAGATCTTTCAGGGACGGCTGAAGCTTTCTTT.

The chain uses TRBV7-6 and TRBJ2-5, with no clear D. CDR1 is SGHVS and CDR2 is FNYEAQ in the germline V gene. Trimming removed 5 bases at V and 5 bases at J, with 18 bases between. This CDR3 is built from 15 residues. The CDR3: CASSRTRARAETQYF. CDR3 bases: TGTGCCAGCAGCCGCACTCGGGCCCGGGCGGAGACCCAGTACTTC.

In its sample, this clone is medium-sized. The gene calls are TRBV9 and TRBJ2-6; D tentatively fits TRBD1 or TRBD2 (6 bases each). V gave up 4 bases and J gave up 2 bases, with 16 bases separating them. The CDR3 totals 17 residues. The germline CDR1 and CDR2 sequences are SGDLS and YYNGEE. CDR3 in amino acids: CASSQEGGVTGANVLTF. The CDR3 nucleotides read TGTGCCAGCAGCCAGGAGGGGGGCGTCACTGGGGCCAACGTCCTGACTTTC.

The chain recombines TRBV6-5 with TRBJ1-2, with no clear D. This CDR3 contains 14 residues. Germline loops: CDR1 MNHEY, CDR2 SVGAGI. The V and J ends lost 5 bases and 8 bases respectively, with 18 bases between them. The CDR3 loop is CASSELHWGNGYTF. CDR3 DNA sequence: TGTGCCAGCAGTGAGTTACATTGGGGTAACGGCTACACCTTC.

The chain combines TRBV7-9 with TRBJ1-6, with TRBD1 identical over 7 bases. CDR3 length: 16 amino acids. Germline V gives CDR1 SEHNR, CDR2 FQNEAQ (reference sequence). V dropped 3 bases and J dropped 1; count of bases not matched to a gene: 3. The CDR3 sequence is CASSLEGASYNSPLHF. For the CDR3, the DNA is TGTGCCAGCAGCTTGGAGGGGGCGTCCTATAATTCACCCCTCCACTTT. Complete variable domain (other parts from reference TRBV7-9 and TRBJ1-6): DTGVSQNPRHKITKRGQNVTFRCDPISEHNRLYWYRQTLGQGPEFLTYFQNEAQLEKSRLLSDRFSAERPKGSFSTLEIQRTEQGDSAMYLCASSLEGASYNSPLHFGNGTRLTVT.

The rearrangement uses TRBV19 and TRBJ2-7; 11 bases match TRBD1. J lost 6 bases, V lost 6 bases, and 4 bases had no gene match. The CDR3 sequence is 13 residues long. Germline V CDR1 and CDR2: LNHDA, SQIVND (reference sequence). The CDR3 region has the DNA TGTGCCAGTAGCCGGGACAGGGGGTTCGAGCAGTACTTC. Encoded protein: CASSRDRGFEQYF. Complete variable domain (other parts from reference TRBV19 and TRBJ2-7): DGGITQSPKYLFRKEGQNVTLSCEQNLNHDAMYWYRQDPGQGLRLIYYSQIVNDFQKGDIAEGYSVSREKKESFPLTVTSAQKNPTAFYLCASSRDRGFEQYFGPGTRLTVT.

The rearrangement uses TRBV7-2 and TRBJ2-1, with a tentative D call TRBD1 (6 bases). The V end lost 5 bases, the J end lost 1 base, and 21 bases lay between the germline ends. This CDR3 spans 18 amino acids. The V gene's germline CDR1 is SGHTA and CDR2 FQGNSA. DNA of the CDR3: TGTGCCAGCAGCCTAGAATACCCGGCCAGGGGATCCTACAATGAGCAGTTCTTC. This gives the protein CASSLEYPARGSYNEQFF.

V usage is TRBV6-5 and J usage is TRBJ2-5; 8 bases are a match to TRBD2. Per the germline V gene, CDR1 is MNHEY and CDR2 is SVGAGI. This CDR3 comprises 14 residues. V lost 3 bases and J lost 5; bases outside the gene matches: 5. The DNA for the CDR3 is TGTGCCAGCAGTTATGCGGGAGGCGAGGAGACCCAGTACTTC. Residues: CASSYAGGEETQYF.

The chain links TRBV7-8 to TRBJ2-1, with 9 bases that match TRBD2. The CDR3 has 17 residues. Germline loops: CDR1 SGHVS, CDR2 FQNEAQ. CDR3 DNA sequence: TGTGCGGTTAACAGACTAGCGGAGGAAAGCTCCTACAATGAGCAGTTCTTC. This translates into CAVNRLAEESSYNEQFF.

The chain employs TRBV7-5 and TRBJ1-1. TRBV7-5 is termed a pseudogene. The CDR3 loop spans 11 amino acids. CDR3 bases: TGTGCCAGCAGCTTGTCCACTGAAGCTTTCTTT. Amino acids: CASSLSTEAFF.

The chain is built from TRBV27 and TRBJ1-1; D is undetermined. Germline values: CDR1 MNHEY, CDR2 SMNVEV (reference sequence). Trimming took 10 bases from V and 4 from J, leaving 16 bases between them. The CDR3 covers 13 residues. This CDR3 reads CATRPLQPTEAFF. For the CDR3, the DNA is TGTGCCACCCGGCCCCTACAACCCACTGAAGCTTTCTTT.

The chain uses TRBV5-3 and TRBJ2-3; the match to TRBD2 covers 8 bases. TRBV5-3 is marked as an open reading frame, function uncertain. Trimming cost V 4 bases and J 6 bases; bases outside gene matches: 16. The CDR3 has 17 residues. The CDR3 DNA follows: TGTGCCAGAAGCCCCCGAGGGGAGCGGGAGATAGTGGATACGCAGTATTTT. Translating it yields CARSPRGEREIVDTQYF.

This clone came up once. The chain recombines TRBV15 with TRBJ2-2, with 8 bases fitting TRBD2. The germline gives CDR1 LNHNV, CDR2 YYDKDF (reference sequence). The CDR3 length is 18 residues. Trimming cost V 2 bases and J 1 base; bases outside gene matches: 9. The CDR3 reads CATSRPAGGDLNTGELFF. The CDR3 DNA reads TGTGCCACCAGCAGACCCGCCGGGGGGGACTTGAACACCGGGGAGCTGTTTTTT.